This T cell receptor beta chain is from a study of cytotoxic CD8 clonotypes in ibrutinib-treated CLL. Sequencing used immunoSEQ multiplex PCR; TCRdb keeps in-frame clones, though not all of them. The sample shows some 200,000 clones, roughly 77% of them seen only once. The CDR3 covers 12 residues. V lost 4 bases, J lost 8 bases, and 12 bases lay in between. CDR1 SGHRS and CDR2 YFSETQ come from the germline V gene. This clone was seen only a few times. The sequenced sample was PBMCs, obtained after 12 months of ibrutinib treatment. This chain links TRBV5-1 with TRBJ1-2, with a possible D match to TRBD1 (5 bases). The receptor's source is a human donor with chronic lymphocytic leukemia. The chain's CDR3 is CASSQMGEGYTF. The CDR3 DNA reads as TGCGCCAGCAGCCAGATGGGGGAGGGCTACACCTTC.